A single T cell receptor beta chain is shown here with its context. Its matching antigen is unknown. The sample is drawn from a study of PD-1 blockade in classical Hodgkin lymphoma. Time point noted: cycle 4 day 1 (C4D1), after more than five weeks of nivolumab. Relapse was seen in all patients after autologous stem cell transplantation, and brentuximab vedotin exposure was variable. Reported best responses ranged across complete response, partial response or progressive disease. Generated by immunoSEQ multiplex PCR, the TCRdb table keeps only in-frame clones and is missing some. The sample includes 20,000 or so clones, roughly three quarters of them seen just once. Between the trimmed V and J ends, which lost 9 bases and 5 bases, there was a span of 21 bases. Germline V gene sequence: CDR1 MNHNS, CDR2 SASEGT. This CDR3 is built from 15 residues. Study-level findings and limits: Diminished baseline TCR diversity has been reported in newly diagnosed patients relative to healthy donors. Newly diagnosed patients and complete responders had comparable diversity at baseline. Researchers reported that CD4+ TCR diversity, though not CD8+, rose significantly by C4D1.

The chain combines TRBV6-1 with TRBJ2-3; D is possibly TRBD1 (5 bases). The source material was peripheral blood mononuclear cells (PBMCs), sampled before the fourth cycle of nivolumab. The sequence derives from a human donor with classical Hodgkin lymphoma. CDR3 in amino acids: CASNLLFDRQDTQYF. CDR3 nucleotides: TGTGCCAGTAACCTACTATTCGACAGACAAGATACGCAGTATTTT.